Listed here are 31 T cell receptor beta chains from one sample, sequenced in a study of diagnostic markers for celiac disease (dated by TCRdb to about 2020). The sequencer was an Illumina MiSeq. TCRdb reprocessed the reads and lists each CDR3 protein sequence as a single entry, with no DNA. The table for this sample lists under 4,000 distinct CDR3 sequences. 9% to 10% of the sample lies in the top ten. The sample taken for sequencing was either unsorted cells or a sorted T cell fraction (not recorded which). The receptors shown here come from a human donor. This table probably holds off-target reads from a library built for another chain.

This clonotype is called medium-sized based on its frequency. The J gene is TRBJ1-4, the V gene TRBV11-2; TCRdb gives TRBD1 as the D gene, but with no DNA this cannot be confirmed. CDR1 and CDR2 from the germline V gene are SGHAT and FQNNGV. There are 15 residues in the CDR3. CDR3 amino acids: CASSTRQPGSEKLFF.

This clonotype is labeled medium-sized based on frequency. The chain combines TRBV27 with TRBJ2-5; the D call of TRBD1 rests on TCRdb alone, since no DNA is present to check it. CDR1 is MNHEY, CDR2 SMNVEV, per germline (reference sequence). The CDR3 spans 16 residues. CDR3 loop: CASSWGDRGAKETQYF.

The V call is TRBV5-1, the J call TRBJ2-1; no DNA is available, so the TRBD2 call from TCRdb remains unchecked. Per germline, CDR1 SGHRS and CDR2 YFSETQ. The CDR3 consists of 14 residues. The CDR3 region is CASSLRTSTNEQFF.

This clonotype is called medium-sized (0.01 to 0.1%) based on its frequency. V and J are TRBV5-1 and TRBJ2-7; lacking DNA, the TRBD1 call made by TCRdb goes unchecked. The CDR3 spans 12 residues. Germline lookup yields CDR1 SGHRS and CDR2 YFSETQ. CDR3 sequence reads: CASSSSAPEQYF.

This chain uses TRBV5-1 with TRBJ1-2. Germline CDR1 and CDR2: SGHRS and YFSETQ. This CDR3 spans 12 amino acids. The CDR3 sequence: CASSQTTSRYTF.

The V call is TRBV2, the J call TRBJ2-7; there is no DNA to check the TCRdb D call of TRBD1. The CDR3 loop spans 14 amino acids. The germline V gene encodes CDR1 SNHLY and CDR2 FYNNEI. The CDR3 sequence: CASSERGRGYEQYF.

Measured by frequency, this clonotype is medium-sized. J is TRBJ2-5 and V is TRBV24-1; lacking DNA, the TRBD1 call made by TCRdb goes unchecked. Germline CDR1 KGHDR, CDR2 SFDVKD. The CDR3 has 17 amino acids. The CDR3 protein is CATSDNIGTGYQETQYF.

This clonotype shows up as medium-sized by frequency. V and J are TRBV18 and TRBJ1-2. Germline V gene data show CDR1 as KGHSH and CDR2 as LQKENI. This CDR3 has 13 amino acids. This CDR3 is CASSNSSIYGYTF.

This chain joins TRBV10-3 and TRBJ1-4. Germline V CDR1 and CDR2: ENHRY, SYGVKD. The CDR3 consists of 12 residues. CDR3 amino acids: CAIRGQNEKLFF.

The chain employs TRBV6-9 and TRBJ1-6; without DNA, the TCRdb call of TRBD1 cannot be checked. Germline V gene data show CDR1 as MNHGY and CDR2 as SVAAGI. The CDR3 spans 16 residues. CDR3 amino acids: CAPRGGKGSYNSPLHF.

The chain carries TRBV28 and TRBJ1-6; the TRBD1 assignment by TCRdb is unverifiable without DNA. The CDR3 contains 17 residues. The germline V gene has CDR1 MDHEN and CDR2 SYDVKM. CDR3 protein: CASSFPRQILPPLALHF.

Judged by frequency, this clonotype is medium-sized. The V and J genes are TRBV7-2 and TRBJ1-2. The CDR3 loop spans 11 amino acids. CDR1 SGHTA and CDR2 FQGNSA come from the germline V gene. CDR3 amino acids: CACLLNYGYTF.

The gene calls are TRBV11-1 and TRBJ2-2; the TCRdb D gene call, TRBD2, has no DNA to confirm it. The CDR3 is 17 residues long. The V gene's germline CDR1 is SGHAT and CDR2 FQDESV (reference sequence). CDR3 residues: CASSRLAGSANTGELFF.

This clonotype counts as medium-sized by frequency. The V gene is TRBV5-1, the J gene TRBJ2-7; TCRdb returns TRBD1, unconfirmable since there is no DNA. Per germline, CDR1 SGHRS and CDR2 YFSETQ. The CDR3 has 14 residues. The CDR3 here is CASSSRQGGHEQYF.

Measured by frequency, this clonotype is medium-sized. The rearrangement links TRBV5-1 to TRBJ2-5. Germline CDR1 and CDR2: SGHRS and YFSETQ. The length of the CDR3 is 15 residues. CDR3 amino acids: CASSLAAAPEETQYF.

The rearrangement joins TRBV7-7 to TRBJ2-5; no DNA is available, so the TRBD1 call from TCRdb remains unchecked. The CDR3 covers 14 residues. Germline values: CDR1 SSHAT, CDR2 FNYEAQ (reference sequence). CDR3 in amino acids: CASSLTLAEETQYF.

V gene TRBV7-8 combines with J gene TRBJ1-1; lacking DNA, the TRBD1 call made by TCRdb goes unchecked. The CDR3 length is 15 residues. Germline values: CDR1 SGHVS, CDR2 FQNEAQ. CDR3 loop: CASSSRDRQNTEAFF.

The chain links TRBV5-1 to TRBJ2-3; TCRdb's D call, TRBD2, is unchecked because there is no DNA. From germline, CDR1 is SGHRS and CDR2 YFSETQ. The CDR3 has 14 amino acids. CDR3 amino acids: CASSLIEGMNTQYF.

This CDR3 reads CASSQGQAQETQYF. The rearrangement links TRBV5-4 to TRBJ2-5; TCRdb returns TRBD1, unconfirmable since there is no DNA. The germline CDR1 and CDR2 sequences are SGHNT and YYREEE (reference sequence). The CDR3 totals 14 residues.

This clonotype is called large based on its frequency. V is TRBV5-1 and J is TRBJ1-1. The length of the CDR3 is 14 residues. Germline loops: CDR1 SGHRS, CDR2 YFSETQ. CDR3 residues: CASSLATVNTEAFF.

This clonotype is identified as large from frequency. The chain is built from TRBV4-2 and TRBJ1-5; TCRdb selects TRBD1, and the lack of DNA leaves this call unchecked. Germline V lookup: CDR1 LGHNA, CDR2 YNFKEQ. This CDR3 has 15 amino acids. This CDR3 is CASSHSGVRSQPQHF.

This chain's CDR3 is CASSYRPASNNEAFF. The rearrangement uses TRBV12-3 or TRBV12-4 and TRBJ1-1. CDR3 length: 15 residues.

The chain recombines TRBV20-1 with TRBJ1-3; TCRdb names TRBD1, which stays unverified in the absence of DNA. The CDR3 spans 17 residues. CDR1 and CDR2 (germline): DFQATT, SNEGSKA (reference sequence). This CDR3 reads CSARGTQGSAYGNTIYF.

The chain links TRBV6-2 or TRBV6-3 to TRBJ2-5; the TRBD1 assignment by TCRdb is unverifiable without DNA. The length of the CDR3 is 16 residues. Per germline, CDR1 MNHEY and CDR2 SVGEGT. The CDR3 sequence: CASSLFGTGGQETQYF.

The chain joins TRBV5-1 to TRBJ2-5; without DNA, the TCRdb call of TRBD1 cannot be checked. CDR3 size: 14 residues. CDR1 SGHRS and CDR2 YFSETQ come from the germline V gene. CDR3 amino acids: CASSLISGPETQYF.

This rearrangement joins TRBV12-3 or TRBV12-4 to TRBJ1-2. The CDR3 runs to 12 residues. CDR3 region: CASSLTGYGYTF.

V is TRBV12-3 or TRBV12-4 and J is TRBJ1-2. This CDR3 is built from 15 residues. The chain's CDR3 is CASSSLNPANYGYTF.

The chain combines TRBV7-2 with TRBJ2-1; TCRdb gives TRBD2 as the D gene, but with no DNA this cannot be confirmed. Germline V gives CDR1 SGHTA, CDR2 FQGNSA. The CDR3 spans 16 residues. The CDR3 protein is CASSLSPSGTYNEQFF.

Measured by frequency, this clonotype is medium-sized. J is TRBJ1-6 and V is TRBV7-2; TCRdb's assignment of TRBD1 cannot be checked, as there is no DNA. CDR1 and CDR2 (germline): SGHTA, FQGNSA. The CDR3 totals 15 residues. The chain's CDR3 is CASSLRTGGDSPLHF.

By frequency, this clonotype registers medium-sized. This rearrangement joins TRBV7-6 to TRBJ1-6; with no DNA, the TCRdb D assignment of TRBD1 cannot be verified. Per germline, CDR1 SGHVS and CDR2 FNYEAQ. This CDR3 spans 15 amino acids. CDR3 sequence reads: CASSLEGGDGSPLHF.

The chain uses TRBV6-2 or TRBV6-3 and TRBJ2-5. The CDR3 length is 13 residues. Germline V gene sequence: CDR1 MNHEY, CDR2 SVGEGT. CDR3 region: CASSYISWETQYF.